This T cell receptor (beta chain) derives from a study of cytomegalovirus exposure and HLA in healthy donors. On the study more broadly: HLA-typed donors were the source of about 90 million unique TCRs held in an early data release.

The PCR ran on 60 Vbeta and 13 Jbeta primers. Repertoires were generated with immunoSEQ multiplex PCR, while TCRdb's copy carries only in-frame clones and drops some. The data show 150,000 to 180,000 clones, more than 75% seen once. The origin of this receptor is a man aged 30 to 39 in good health and CMV-seropositive. Sequencing was done on a sample of PBMCs.

CDR3 sequence reads: CASSLSGKYIQYF. CDR3 in DNA: TGTGCCAGCAGTTTATCAGGGAAATACATTCAGTACTTC. The chain combines TRBV28 with TRBJ2-4, with D maybe TRBD1 (5 bases). Between the trimmed V and J ends, which lost 1 base and 8 bases, there was a span of 9 bases. The CDR3 length is 13 residues. Germline lookup yields CDR1 MDHEN and CDR2 SYDVKM.